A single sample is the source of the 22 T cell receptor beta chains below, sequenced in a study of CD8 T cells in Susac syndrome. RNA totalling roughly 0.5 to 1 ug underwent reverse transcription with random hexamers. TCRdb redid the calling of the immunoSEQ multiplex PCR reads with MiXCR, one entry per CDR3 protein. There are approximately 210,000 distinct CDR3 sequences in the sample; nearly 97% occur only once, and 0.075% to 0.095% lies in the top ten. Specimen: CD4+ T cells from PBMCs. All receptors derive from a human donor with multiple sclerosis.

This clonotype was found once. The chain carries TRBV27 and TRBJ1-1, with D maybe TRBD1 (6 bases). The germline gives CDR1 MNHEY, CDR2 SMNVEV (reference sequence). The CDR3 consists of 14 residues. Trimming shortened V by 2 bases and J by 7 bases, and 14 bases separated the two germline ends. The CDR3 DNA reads TGTGCCAGCAGTTTAGCGTGGGGGGCGAATGAAGCTTTCTTT. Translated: CASSLAWGANEAFF.

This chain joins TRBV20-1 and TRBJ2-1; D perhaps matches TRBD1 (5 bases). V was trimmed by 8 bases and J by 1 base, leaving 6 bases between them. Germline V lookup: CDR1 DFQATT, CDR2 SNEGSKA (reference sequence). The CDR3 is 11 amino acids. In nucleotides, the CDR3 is TGCAGTCCAGGGTCCTACAATGAGCAGTTCTTC. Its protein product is CSPGSYNEQFF.

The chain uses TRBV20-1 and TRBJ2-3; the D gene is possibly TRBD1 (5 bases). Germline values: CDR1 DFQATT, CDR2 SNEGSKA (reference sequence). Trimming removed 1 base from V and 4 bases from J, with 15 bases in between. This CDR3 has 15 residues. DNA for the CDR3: TGCAGTGCTAGAGTTCAGGCGCAGGGCCCAGATACGCAGTATTTT. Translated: CSARVQAQGPDTQYF.

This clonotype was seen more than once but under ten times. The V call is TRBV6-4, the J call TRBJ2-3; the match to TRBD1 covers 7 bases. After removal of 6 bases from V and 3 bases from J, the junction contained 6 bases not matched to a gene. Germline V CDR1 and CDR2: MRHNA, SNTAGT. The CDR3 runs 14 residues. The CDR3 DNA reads TGTGCCAGCAGCCGGGACAGAGCGACAGATACGCAGTATTTT. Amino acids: CASSRDRATDTQYF.

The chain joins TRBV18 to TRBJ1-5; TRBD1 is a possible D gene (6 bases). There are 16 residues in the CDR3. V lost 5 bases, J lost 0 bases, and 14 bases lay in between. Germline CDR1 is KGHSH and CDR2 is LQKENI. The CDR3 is CASSLPGHPSNQPQHF. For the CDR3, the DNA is TGTGCCAGCTCATTACCGGGACACCCTAGCAATCAGCCCCAGCATTTT. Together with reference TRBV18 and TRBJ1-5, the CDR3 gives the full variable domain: NAGVMQNPRHLVRRRGQEARLRCSPMKGHSHVYWYRQLPEEGLKFMVYLQKENIIDESGMPKERFSAEFPKEGPSILRIQQVVRGDSAAYFCASSLPGHPSNQPQHFGDGTRLSIL.

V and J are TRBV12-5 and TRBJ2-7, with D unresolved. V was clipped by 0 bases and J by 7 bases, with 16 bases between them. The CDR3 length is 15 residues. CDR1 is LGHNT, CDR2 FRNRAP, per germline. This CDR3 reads CASGLVVTGTWEQYF. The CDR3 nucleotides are TGTGCTAGTGGTTTGGTAGTAACGGGTACTTGGGAGCAGTACTTC.

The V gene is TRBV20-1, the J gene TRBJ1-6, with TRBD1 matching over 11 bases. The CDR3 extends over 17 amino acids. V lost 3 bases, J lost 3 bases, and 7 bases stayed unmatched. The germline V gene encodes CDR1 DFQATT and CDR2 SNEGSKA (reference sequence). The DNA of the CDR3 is TGCAGTGCTAGGGGACAGGGGGGAAACCTCTATAATTCACCCCTCCACTTT. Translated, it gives CSARGQGGNLYNSPLHF.

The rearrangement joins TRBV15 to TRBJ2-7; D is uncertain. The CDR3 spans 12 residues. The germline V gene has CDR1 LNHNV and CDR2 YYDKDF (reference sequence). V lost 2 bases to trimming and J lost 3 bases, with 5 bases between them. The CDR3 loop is CATSRNHYEQYF. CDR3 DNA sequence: TGTGCCACCAGCAGAAATCACTACGAGCAGTACTTC.

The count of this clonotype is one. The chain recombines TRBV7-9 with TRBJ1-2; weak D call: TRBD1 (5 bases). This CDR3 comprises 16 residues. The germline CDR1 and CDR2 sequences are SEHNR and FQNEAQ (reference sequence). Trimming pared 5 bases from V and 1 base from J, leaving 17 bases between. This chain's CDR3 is CASSVPGTVNNYGYTF. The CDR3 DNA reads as TGTGCCAGCAGCGTCCCCGGGACTGTAAATAACTATGGCTACACCTTC.

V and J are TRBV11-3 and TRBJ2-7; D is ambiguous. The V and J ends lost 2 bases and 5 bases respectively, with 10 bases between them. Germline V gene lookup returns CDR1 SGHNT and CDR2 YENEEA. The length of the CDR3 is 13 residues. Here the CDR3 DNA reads TGTGCCAGCAGCTTAAAGGACGGCCACGAGCAGTACTTC. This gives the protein CASSLKDGHEQYF.

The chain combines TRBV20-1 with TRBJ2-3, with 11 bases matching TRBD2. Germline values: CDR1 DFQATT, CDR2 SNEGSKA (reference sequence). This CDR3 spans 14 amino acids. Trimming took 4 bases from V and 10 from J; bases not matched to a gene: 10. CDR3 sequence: CSAKPSGGLVPQYF. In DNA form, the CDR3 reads TGCAGTGCTAAGCCTAGCGGGGGGCTGGTACCGCAGTATTTT.

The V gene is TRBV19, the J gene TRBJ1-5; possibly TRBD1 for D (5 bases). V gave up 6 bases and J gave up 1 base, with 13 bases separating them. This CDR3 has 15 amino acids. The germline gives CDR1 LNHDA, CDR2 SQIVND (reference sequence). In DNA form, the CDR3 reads TGTGCCAGTAGCCCGAACCGGGACAGCAATCAGCCCCAGCATTTT. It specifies CASSPNRDSNQPQHF.

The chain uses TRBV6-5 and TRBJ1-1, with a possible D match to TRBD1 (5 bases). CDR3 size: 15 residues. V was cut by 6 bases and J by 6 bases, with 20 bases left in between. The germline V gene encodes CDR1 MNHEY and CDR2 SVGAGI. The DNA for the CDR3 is TGTGCCAGCAGCGACTGGGCAGCAGGGCTCTCTGAAGCTTTCTTT. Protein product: CASSDWAAGLSEAFF.

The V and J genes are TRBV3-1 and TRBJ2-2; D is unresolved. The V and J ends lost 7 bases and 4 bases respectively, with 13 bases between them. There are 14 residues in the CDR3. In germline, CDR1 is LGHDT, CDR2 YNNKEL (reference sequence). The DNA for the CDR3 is TGTGCCAGCAAGCGAGGCAGAGCCACCGGGGAGCTGTTTTTT. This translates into CASKRGRATGELFF.

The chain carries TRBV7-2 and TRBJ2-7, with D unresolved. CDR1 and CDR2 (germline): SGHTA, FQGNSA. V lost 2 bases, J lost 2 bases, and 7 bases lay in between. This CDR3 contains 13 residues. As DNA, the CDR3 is TGTGCCAGCAGCTTAAACTGGGCCTACGAGCAGTACTTC. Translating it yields CASSLNWAYEQYF.

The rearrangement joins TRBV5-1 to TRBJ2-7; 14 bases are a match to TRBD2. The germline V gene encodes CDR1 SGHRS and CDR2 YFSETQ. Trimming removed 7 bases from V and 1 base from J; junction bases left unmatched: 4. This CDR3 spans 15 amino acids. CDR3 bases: TGCGCCAGCGCCGGGACTAGCGGGAGATCCTACGAGCAGTACTTC. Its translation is CASAGTSGRSYEQYF.

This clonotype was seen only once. The CDR3 loop is CASSITAAYEQYF. CDR3 DNA sequence: TGTGCCAGTAGTATTACGGCAGCCTACGAGCAGTACTTC. The chain uses TRBV19 and TRBJ2-7; the D is unclear. CDR3 size: 13 residues. V shed 3 bases and J shed 2 bases, with 8 bases lying between them. CDR1 and CDR2 (germline): LNHDA, SQIVND (reference sequence).

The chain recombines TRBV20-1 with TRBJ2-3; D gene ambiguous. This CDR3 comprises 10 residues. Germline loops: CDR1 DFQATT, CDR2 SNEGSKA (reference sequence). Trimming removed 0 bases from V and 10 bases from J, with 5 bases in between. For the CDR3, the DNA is TGCAGTGCTAGAGAAAATGCGCAGTATTTT. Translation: CSARENAQYF.

The CDR3 region has the DNA TGCAGTGCTAGGGGGGTCCTGAACACTGAAGCTTTCTTT. Its protein is CSARGVLNTEAFF. The chain combines TRBV20-1 with TRBJ1-1, with a tentative D call TRBD1 (5 bases). In germline, CDR1 is DFQATT, CDR2 SNEGSKA (reference sequence). The germline V and J ends were trimmed by 3 bases and 0 bases, with 8 bases remaining between them. The CDR3 runs 13 residues.

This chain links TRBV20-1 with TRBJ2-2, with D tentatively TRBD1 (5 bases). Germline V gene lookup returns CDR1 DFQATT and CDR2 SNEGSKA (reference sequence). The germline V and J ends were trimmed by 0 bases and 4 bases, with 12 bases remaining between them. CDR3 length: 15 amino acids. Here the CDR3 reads CSARDGVRVTGELFF. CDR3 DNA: TGCAGTGCTAGAGATGGGGTCAGGGTCACCGGGGAGCTGTTTTTT.

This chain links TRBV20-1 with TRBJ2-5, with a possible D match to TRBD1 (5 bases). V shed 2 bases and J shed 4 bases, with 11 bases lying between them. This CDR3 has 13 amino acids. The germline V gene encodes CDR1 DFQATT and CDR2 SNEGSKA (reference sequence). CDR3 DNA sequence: TGCAGTGCTAGAATCCAGGGTCGAGAGACCCAGTACTTC. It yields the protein CSARIQGRETQYF.

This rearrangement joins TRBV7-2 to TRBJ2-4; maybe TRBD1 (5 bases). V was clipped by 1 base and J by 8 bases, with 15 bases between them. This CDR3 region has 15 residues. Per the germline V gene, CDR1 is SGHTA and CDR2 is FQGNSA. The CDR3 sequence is CASSLVQLGQYIQYF. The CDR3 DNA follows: TGTGCCAGCAGCTTAGTTCAGTTGGGGCAGTACATTCAGTACTTC.